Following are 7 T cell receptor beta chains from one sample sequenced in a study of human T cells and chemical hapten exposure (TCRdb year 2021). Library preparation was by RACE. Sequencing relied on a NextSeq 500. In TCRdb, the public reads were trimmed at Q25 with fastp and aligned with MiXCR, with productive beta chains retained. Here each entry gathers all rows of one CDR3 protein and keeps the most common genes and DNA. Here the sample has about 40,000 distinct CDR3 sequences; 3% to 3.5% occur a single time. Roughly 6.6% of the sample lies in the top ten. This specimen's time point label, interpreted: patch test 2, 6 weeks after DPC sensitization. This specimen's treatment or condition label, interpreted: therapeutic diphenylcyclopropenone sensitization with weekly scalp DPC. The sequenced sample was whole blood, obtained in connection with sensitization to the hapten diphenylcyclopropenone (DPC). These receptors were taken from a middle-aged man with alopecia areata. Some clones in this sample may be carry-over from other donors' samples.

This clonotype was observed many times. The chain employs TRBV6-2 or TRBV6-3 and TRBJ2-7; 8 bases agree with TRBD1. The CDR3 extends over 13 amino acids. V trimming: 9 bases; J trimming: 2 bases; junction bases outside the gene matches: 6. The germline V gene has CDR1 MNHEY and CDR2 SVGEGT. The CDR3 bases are TGTGCCAGTTCAAGGACAGGGACCTACGAGCAGTACTTC. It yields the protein CASSRTGTYEQYF.

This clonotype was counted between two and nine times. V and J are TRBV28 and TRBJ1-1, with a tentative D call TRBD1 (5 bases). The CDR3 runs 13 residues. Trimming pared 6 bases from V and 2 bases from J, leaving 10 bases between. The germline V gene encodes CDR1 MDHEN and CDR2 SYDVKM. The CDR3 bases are TGTGCCAGCAGGGAGAGGGGAAACACTGAAGCTTTCTTT. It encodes CASRERGNTEAFF.

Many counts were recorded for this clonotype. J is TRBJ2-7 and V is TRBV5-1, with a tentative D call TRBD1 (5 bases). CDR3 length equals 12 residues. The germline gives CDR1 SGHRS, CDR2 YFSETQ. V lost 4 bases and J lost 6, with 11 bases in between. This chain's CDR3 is CASSQGSPEQYF. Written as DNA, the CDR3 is TGCGCCAGCAGCCAGGGTAGCCCCGAGCAGTACTTC.

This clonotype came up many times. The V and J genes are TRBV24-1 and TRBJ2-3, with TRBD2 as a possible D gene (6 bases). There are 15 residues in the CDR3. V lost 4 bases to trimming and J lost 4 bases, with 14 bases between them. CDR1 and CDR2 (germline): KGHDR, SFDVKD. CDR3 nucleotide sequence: TGTGCCACCAGTGAATGGGACTCAAGGGCAGATACGCAGTATTTT. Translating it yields CATSEWDSRADTQYF.

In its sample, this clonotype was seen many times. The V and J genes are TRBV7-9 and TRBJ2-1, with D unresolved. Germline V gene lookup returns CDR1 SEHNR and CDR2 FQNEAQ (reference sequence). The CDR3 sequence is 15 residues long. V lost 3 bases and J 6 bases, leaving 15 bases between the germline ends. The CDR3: CASSFPVGPLNEQFF. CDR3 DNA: TGTGCCAGCAGCTTCCCAGTAGGACCTCTCAATGAGCAGTTCTTC.

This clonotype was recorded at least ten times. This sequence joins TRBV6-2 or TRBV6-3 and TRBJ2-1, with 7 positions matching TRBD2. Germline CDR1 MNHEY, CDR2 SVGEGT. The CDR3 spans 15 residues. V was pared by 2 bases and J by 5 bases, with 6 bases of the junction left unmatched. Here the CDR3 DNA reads TGTGCCAGCAGTTACGGAGCGGGATGGAACAATGAGCAGTTCTTC. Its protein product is CASSYGAGWNNEQFF.

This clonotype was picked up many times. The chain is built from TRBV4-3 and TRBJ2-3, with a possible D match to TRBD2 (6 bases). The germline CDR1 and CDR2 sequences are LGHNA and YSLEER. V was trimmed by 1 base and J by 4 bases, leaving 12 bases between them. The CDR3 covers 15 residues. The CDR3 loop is CASSQVASESDTQYF. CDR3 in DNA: TGCGCCAGCAGCCAAGTTGCTAGCGAGTCAGATACGCAGTATTTT.